This T cell receptor (beta chain) was recovered during a study of CD8+ T cells in alopecia areata. Study conclusions and caveats: The study found tofacitinib significantly decreased scalp clonality and expanded CD8+ clones among the top 100. Elevated clonality characterized lesional scalp relative to normal scalp, particularly in alopecia totalis/universalis.

Regarding treatment: oral pan-JAK inhibitor, 5-10 mg twice daily. Individuals with alopecia areata gave both lesional scalp punch biopsies and peripheral blood for collection. Researchers picked out CD4+ and CD8+ T cells from PBMCs by sorting. J gave up 5 bases and V 3 bases, and 1 base lay outside the gene matches. The CDR3 has 13 amino acids. Germline loops: CDR1 SGHDT, CDR2 YYEEEE. As to this clone: Antigen unknown.

In each case, RNA was isolated and then reverse transcribed into cDNA as the sequencing template. The method was immunoSEQ multiplex PCR; TCRdb's version includes in-frame clones alone and lacks a portion of them. The profile shows roughly 98,000 clones, around 60% of them singletons. This sample comprised CD8+ T cells sorted from blood, obtained at week 4, from a patient treated with tofacitinib. The chain has TRBV5-6 and TRBJ2-2; 7 positions match TRBD1. The TCR comes from a human donor with alopecia areata. CDR3: CASSWGQTGELFF. CDR3 DNA: TGTGCCAGCAGCTGGGGACAGACCGGGGAGCTGTTTTTT.